A selection of T cell receptor beta chains follows, all from one sample in a study of control samples from healthy donors and cancer patients. Clones were read by immunoSEQ multiplex PCR, and TCRdb kept only the in-frame ones, dropping some. The sample gives about 150,000 clones, about 94% of which show up once; about 5.6% is in the top ten. The specimen sequenced was blood. All receptors derive from a man in his forties in good health. Both conserved end residues are part of each CDR3. Not all rows give a size; the values are once, few, many and, for expanded clones, a class.

clone_size j_call v_call cdr3_aa
NA TRBJ2-5 TRBV19 CASSQNQETQYF
NA TRBJ1-1 TRBV4-1 CASSQDPPPNTEAFF
NA TRBJ1-3 TRBV12-3/TRBV12-4 CASSQGTGNTIYF
NA TRBJ1-2 TRBV2 CASSAFREGYGYTF
NA TRBJ1-2 TRBV12-3/TRBV12-4 CASTPGREYGYTF
few TRBJ2-1 TRBV18 CASSPPGQTYNEQFF
NA TRBJ1-1 TRBV5-4 CASSLGFGGKDTEAFF
NA TRBJ1-2 TRBV6-1 CASSEKGGLGYGYTF
NA TRBJ1-1 TRBV9 CASSVGGENTEAFF
NA TRBJ2-6 TRBV2 CASKRGAGGISGANVLTF
NA TRBJ1-5 TRBV30 CAWSGGSSNQPQHF
NA TRBJ1-6 TRBV15 CATSIWGSANSPLHF
NA TRBJ2-5 TRBV7-8 CASSDQPRAGETQYF
NA TRBJ1-3 TRBV6-4 CASSDDGGSGGNTIYF
NA TRBJ1-1 TRBV7-6 CASSLAPDRVTEAFF
NA TRBJ2-1 TRBV7-9 CASSRPQTSGGVGGEQFF
once TRBJ2-7 TRBV10-2 CASSPSRHEQYF
NA TRBJ1-2 TRBV19 CASSMAGTNLYTF
once TRBJ1-2 TRBV5-1 CASSQTGTGRRGYTF
medium-sized TRBJ1-6 TRBV7-2 CASSRDRGQSPLHF
NA TRBJ1-2 TRBV24-1 CATSDAHRVPYGYTF
NA TRBJ1-2 TRBV6-5 CASSSQGVSNYGYTF
NA TRBJ1-2 TRBV27 CASSSSNPNSNYGYTF
NA TRBJ2-6 TRBV15 CATRSSGANVLTF
NA TRBJ1-1 TRBV9 CASSALDGYTEAFF
NA TRBJ2-7 TRBV7-9 CASSLVAGLNTYEQYF
NA TRBJ2-7 TRBV2 CASSVGPAYEQYF
NA TRBJ1-2 TRBV27 CASSLKGAGYGYTF
NA TRBJ2-7 TRBV6-2/TRBV6-3 CASSEQPPWNEQYF
NA TRBJ1-1 TRBV5-1 CASSLEEGWSTEAFF
NA TRBJ1-2 TRBV7-9 CASSLEASDLGYTF
NA TRBJ1-1 TRBV7-2 CASSLNRNTEAFF
NA TRBJ1-3 TRBV7-9 CASTRGGQGLLSSGNTIYF
NA TRBJ1-5 TRBV6-5 CASSDPGTGGQPQHF
NA TRBJ2-7 TRBV6-5 CASSYGTGAVEQYF
NA TRBJ2-1 TRBV7-9 CASSPRQSSYNEQFF
NA TRBJ2-5 TRBV5-4 CASSLWGGETQYF
once TRBJ1-6 TRBV6-5 CASRGTINSPLHF
NA TRBJ1-2 TRBV29-1 CSVEGIGTVGGYTF
NA TRBJ2-2 TRBV4-3 CASSQLRVDTGELFF
NA TRBJ2-5 TRBV19 CASSINWPVETQYF
NA TRBJ1-6 TRBV28 CASLEGTGDTPLHF
NA TRBJ1-1 TRBV9 CASSVEPQGNTEAFF
NA TRBJ1-5 TRBV30 CAWSRVSGQQPQHF
NA TRBJ1-1 TRBV11-2 CASSHNSRAGNTEAFF
NA TRBJ2-3 TRBV24-1 CATSDTLSADTQYF
NA TRBJ2-1 TRBV7-6 CASSLEAGGTLYNEQFF
NA TRBJ1-1 TRBV13 CASMGGSTEAFF
NA TRBJ1-2 TRBV2 CAGPGEGGDGYTF
NA TRBJ1-3 TRBV11-2 CASSSPQDPHSGNTIYF
NA TRBJ1-2 TRBV6-4 CASSDAGADYGYTF
NA TRBJ1-1 TRBV19 CASSKRDRGLRTEAFF
NA TRBJ2-7 TRBV15 CATSRDRDFAYEQYF
NA TRBJ1-1 TRBV28 CASSPSRTTRETEAFF
NA TRBJ2-2 TRBV2 CASSGSGGLNTGELFF
NA TRBJ1-4 TRBV7-8 CASSLEGRWGRGLNNEKLFF
NA TRBJ1-1 TRBV28 CALRKELNTEAFF
NA TRBJ2-5 TRBV5-6 CASSLLRGGVKETQYF
NA TRBJ2-7 TRBV6-5 CASSYSGGDKDEQYF